The 18 T cell receptor beta chains given below trace back to one sample, sequenced in a study of CD8 T cells in ankylosing spondylitis. Antigens of these TCRs are unknown. Broader study findings: Characteristic of ankylosing spondylitis blood, it appeared, was a TCR beta motif comprising roughly 8 highly homologous variants.

Each CDR3 protein gets one entry after TCRdb re-called the 5' RACE reads with MiXCR. The table has 200,000 to 250,000 distinct CDR3 sequences, 6% to 8.5% seen once. Sequenced sample: blood, either unsorted or a sorted T cell fraction (not recorded which). All receptors derive from a male donor with ankylosing spondylitis.

In its sample, this clonotype ranks as large. This rearrangement joins TRBV27 to TRBJ1-6; 7 bases align to TRBD1. The CDR3 is 14 amino acids. With 5 bases clipped from V and 9 bases from J, the junction kept 7 bases outside the gene matches. From germline, CDR1 is MNHEY and CDR2 SMNVEV (reference sequence). The CDR3 sequence: CASSPGTESSPLHF. DNA for the CDR3: TGTGCCAGCAGTCCCGGGACAGAGAGTTCACCCCTCCACTTT.

This clonotype was seen ten or more times. The chain joins TRBV5-1 to TRBJ1-5, with D hard to call. With 0 bases removed from V and 3 bases from J, the gap between germline ends came to 10 bases. Looked up from germline, CDR1 is SGHRS and CDR2 is YFSETQ. The CDR3 consists of 15 residues. CDR3: CASSLGGFFNQPQHF. CDR3 bases: TGCGCCAGCAGCTTGGGAGGGTTCTTCAATCAGCCCCAGCATTTT. Based on the CDR3 plus reference TRBV5-1 and TRBJ1-5, the full variable domain is KAGVTQTPRYLIKTRGQQVTLSCSPISGHRSVSWYQQTPGQGLQFLFEYFSETQRNKGNFPGRFSGRQFSNSRSEMNVSTLELGDSALYLCASSLGGFFNQPQHFGDGTRLSIL.

This clonotype was detected ten times or more. V gene TRBV11-2 combines with J gene TRBJ2-7; D unresolved. V shed 0 bases and J shed 6 bases, with 6 bases lying between them. CDR1 and CDR2 from the germline V gene are SGHAT and FQNNGV. There are 12 residues in the CDR3. Here the CDR3 DNA reads TGTGCCAGCAGCTTAGAACCCCTCGAGCAGTACTTC. This gives the protein CASSLEPLEQYF.

This clonotype was observed at least ten times. V usage is TRBV29-1 and J usage is TRBJ2-2, with a tentative D call TRBD2 (6 bases). This CDR3 is built from 12 residues. Trimming took off 5 bases at V and 7 bases at J, with 11 bases between the two ends. Germline CDR1 reads SQVTM; CDR2 reads ANQGSEA. CDR3 DNA: TGCAGCGTTCTGTTCGGGGGCGGGGAGCTGTTTTTT. It codes for CSVLFGGGELFF.

This clonotype was found many times. The chain is built from TRBV20-1 and TRBJ2-3; either TRBD1 or TRBD2 may fit D (5 bases each). Germline V gives CDR1 DFQATT, CDR2 SNEGSKA (reference sequence). The CDR3 spans 16 residues. Trimming took off 0 bases at V and 2 bases at J, with 15 bases between the two ends. The CDR3 sequence: CSARDYGATLTDTQYF. CDR3 coding DNA: TGCAGTGCTAGAGATTACGGGGCCACACTCACAGATACGCAGTATTTT.

At least ten counts were recorded for this clonotype. This rearrangement joins TRBV19 to TRBJ1-6, with D possibly TRBD1 on 6 matching bases. The V end lost 3 bases, the J end lost 7 bases, and 13 bases lay between the germline ends. Germline assignment: CDR1 LNHDA and CDR2 SQIVND (reference sequence). The CDR3 totals 15 residues. The CDR3 DNA reads TGTGCCAGTAGTATCCCGGGACACCAAAATTCACCCCTCCACTTT. It is translated as CASSIPGHQNSPLHF.

This clonotype was counted at least ten times. DNA of the CDR3: TGTGCCAGCAGTTGGAGGGGGCAGGACACCGGGGAGCTGTTTTTT. This sequence encodes CASSWRGQDTGELFF. The gene calls are TRBV7-9 and TRBJ2-2, with a possible D match to TRBD1 (7 bases). Per the germline V gene, CDR1 is SEHNR and CDR2 is FQNEAQ (reference sequence). The CDR3 is made up of 15 amino acids. Trimming took off 6 bases at V and 3 bases at J, with 14 bases between the two ends.

The table lists this clonotype with many counts. The gene calls are TRBV29-1 and TRBJ2-1; D ambiguous. The CDR3 loop spans 10 amino acids. Germline loops: CDR1 SQVTM, CDR2 ANQGSEA. V lost 4 bases to trimming and J lost 9 bases, with 7 bases between them. The CDR3 is CSVAPSEQFF. CDR3 coding DNA: TGCAGCGTTGCCCCCTCTGAGCAGTTCTTC.

This clonotype came up many times. The rearrangement uses TRBV2 and TRBJ2-7, with D perhaps matching TRBD1 or TRBD2 (7 bases each). V was shortened by 11 bases and J by 2 bases, with 25 bases between the two germline ends. The CDR3 is 16 amino acids. Germline V CDR1 and CDR2: SNHLY, FYNNEI. Here the CDR3 DNA reads TGTGCCCAGGGGAGGGGGCTAGACCCATCGGCCTACGAGCAGTACTTC. Encoded protein: CAQGRGLDPSAYEQYF.

In this sample, this clonotype turned up many times. This chain links TRBV5-1 with TRBJ1-5; a possible D gene is TRBD1 (5 bases). Trimming cost V 3 bases and J 5 bases, with 15 bases left between them. The germline gives CDR1 SGHRS, CDR2 YFSETQ. There are 15 residues in the CDR3. The CDR3 region has the DNA TGCGCCAGCAGCTGGGACGGAAGAAGGGATCAGCCCCAGCATTTT. Protein product: CASSWDGRRDQPQHF.

This clonotype occurred many times. The rearrangement joins TRBV4-2 to TRBJ2-1; TRBD2 aligns across 7 bases. The CDR3 has 17 amino acids. J gave up 4 bases and V 1 base, and 10 bases lay outside the gene matches. Germline loops: CDR1 LGHNA, CDR2 YNFKEQ. CDR3 sequence: CASSQAVRAGPYNEQFF. The CDR3 DNA reads TGTGCCAGCAGCCAAGCAGTCCGAGCGGGGCCTTACAATGAGCAGTTCTTC.

This clonotype was seen repeatedly, ten times or more. The gene calls are TRBV5-5 and TRBJ2-1, with TRBD1 matching over 8 bases. The CDR3 is 14 residues long. The J segment lost 3 bases and the V segment lost 3 bases, leaving 2 bases of the junction unmatched. Germline values: CDR1 SGHKS, CDR2 YYEKEE (reference sequence). The CDR3 DNA reads TGTGCCAGCAGCTGGGGGACAGGCTACAATGAGCAGTTCTTC. Residues: CASSWGTGYNEQFF.

This rearrangement joins TRBV19 to TRBJ2-2; TRBD2 is a possible D gene (5 bases). Germline V gives CDR1 LNHDA, CDR2 SQIVND (reference sequence). The V end was cut by 8 bases, the J end by 7 bases, with 8 bases between. This CDR3 comprises 11 residues. The CDR3 is CASPEGGELFF. Here the CDR3 DNA reads TGTGCCAGTCCTGAGGGCGGGGAGCTGTTTTTT. Full variable domain (rest looked up from reference TRBV19 and TRBJ2-2): DGGITQSPKYLFRKEGQNVTLSCEQNLNHDAMYWYRQDPGQGLRLIYYSQIVNDFQKGDIAEGYSVSREKKESFPLTVTSAQKNPTAFYLCASPEGGELFFGEGSRLTVL.

This chain joins TRBV28 and TRBJ2-5; TRBD2 matches at 13 bases. V was clipped by 5 bases and J by 1 base; unmatched bases: 7. Germline CDR1 is MDHEN and CDR2 is SYDVKM. There are 17 residues in the CDR3. This CDR3 is CASSQTLAGGLQETQYF. CDR3 bases: TGTGCCAGCAGTCAGACACTAGCGGGGGGGCTCCAAGAGACCCAGTACTTC.

This chain uses TRBV2 with TRBJ2-7; 12 bases are shared with TRBD2. CDR1 and CDR2 (germline): SNHLY, FYNNEI. Germline trimming cut 4 bases from V and 3 bases from J; bases unmatched to any gene: 4. The CDR3 loop spans 15 amino acids. CDR3 nucleotide sequence: TGTGCCAGCAGTGCTAGCGGGGGGGCCCTCTACGAGCAGTACTTC. As protein: CASSASGGALYEQYF.

This clonotype was recorded at least ten times. This chain uses TRBV7-9 with TRBJ2-2; the match to TRBD1 covers 8 bases. V lost 4 bases, J lost 2 bases, and 3 bases stayed unmatched. There are 15 residues in the CDR3. Germline values: CDR1 SEHNR, CDR2 FQNEAQ (reference sequence). The CDR3 region is CASSSGQDNTGELFF. CDR3 nucleotide sequence: TGTGCCAGCAGCTCGGGACAGGACAACACCGGGGAGCTGTTTTTT.

This clonotype was detected only a few times. The chain employs TRBV24-1 and TRBJ2-1, with TRBD2 identical over 11 bases. V lost 7 bases to trimming and J lost 9 bases; unmatched junction nucleotides: 10. Germline CDR1 reads KGHDR; CDR2 reads SFDVKD. The CDR3 sequence is 15 residues long. CDR3 amino acids: CATSQFSGRAGEQFF. CDR3 coding DNA: TGTGCCACCAGCCAATTTAGCGGGAGGGCCGGTGAGCAGTTCTTC.

The chain has TRBV27 and TRBJ2-3; 11 bases are a match to TRBD2. V shed 5 bases, J shed 2 bases, and the junction held 18 bases outside the gene matches. The CDR3 covers 20 residues. CDR1 is MNHEY, CDR2 SMNVEV, per germline (reference sequence). The CDR3 loop reads CASSPRGGLGLAEPTDTQYF. The CDR3 bases are TGTGCCAGCAGTCCCCGAGGAGGGTTGGGACTAGCGGAGCCCACAGATACGCAGTATTTT.